This TCR beta chain was identified in a study of blood T cell repertoires in COVID-19. Study as a whole: Some COVID-19 samples were acute and others convalescent; all came from the United States, Italy and Spain. PBMCs, B-cell-depleted T cells, or T cells were the source of the cDNA or gDNA that made up the material.

As processed by the authors: Amplification with reference gene primers provided the estimates of nucleated cell counts. The method was immunoSEQ multiplex PCR; TCRdb's version includes in-frame clones alone and lacks a portion of them. V and J calls plus clone size are reproduced from that table; the DNA served to infer D and trimming. Of over 200,000 clones listed, just over 85% are singletons. This clonotype was obtained from a man between 18 and 35 years old with active or convalescent COVID-19. The sequenced material came from peripheral blood.

The CDR3 protein is CASSLKGTVGPLHF. CDR3 coding DNA: TGTGCCAGCAGTTTGAAGGGGACAGTGGGACCCCTCCACTTT. This chain uses TRBV28 with TRBJ1-6; 7 nucleotides align to TRBD1. This CDR3 is 14 amino acids long. Looked up from germline, CDR1 is MDHEN and CDR2 is SYDVKM. Trimming removed 3 bases from V and 12 bases from J; junction bases left unmatched: 8.